This record looks at one T cell receptor (beta chain) sequence and its context. This clonotype was detected ten times or more. Its cognate antigen has yet to be identified. No per-base quality is available; no much larger clone lies one base away. The CDR3 holds 16 amino acids from the cysteine to the phenylalanine. The read is trimmed to its CDR3 DNA, 48 bases read in frame from base 1. V and J are truncated by 6 bases and 0 bases respectively, leaving an intervening sequence of 15 bases. CDR1 MNHEY and CDR2 SVGEGT were looked up in the germline V gene. This sample was taken from a study of T cell repertoires in cytomegalovirus infection (dated by TCRdb to the late 2010s). The study in broad terms: Donor HLA type was relevant to the analysis, because carriage of CMV infection together with the matching HLA type was indicated by public TCR beta signatures.

The sequencer listed for this sample is Illumina HiSeq 1500. TCRdb reran the public reads through fastp at Q25 and MiXCR, keeping productive beta chains. When rows share a CDR3 protein, they turn into one entry using the most common DNA and genes. This sample has about 530,000 distinct CDR3 sequences in its table, and 26% of those were observed once. 13% of the sample goes to the ten largest clones. Results and caveats for the whole study, not just this receptor: The ex vivo response was dominated by HLA-C-restricted CMV-specific TCR beta clonotypes, which also provided the single most frequent clonotype in two of eight donors. In both this cohort and an independent cohort of over 350 donors, the cumulative frequency of public TCR beta family members distinguished carriers of CMV infection plus the relevant HLA type.

The rearrangement joined TRBV6-2 or TRBV6-3 to TRBJ2-1; the D gene is perhaps TRBD2, on 6 matching bases. The TCR was taken from a human donor in good health (CMV status not recorded). Some clones in this sample may be carry-over from other donors' samples. The sequencing sample was made of PBMCs. The sequenced DNA: TGTGCCAGCAGACCTCGCTGGCGGGACTCCTACAATGAGCAGTTCTTC. This codes for CASRPRWRDSYNEQFF.